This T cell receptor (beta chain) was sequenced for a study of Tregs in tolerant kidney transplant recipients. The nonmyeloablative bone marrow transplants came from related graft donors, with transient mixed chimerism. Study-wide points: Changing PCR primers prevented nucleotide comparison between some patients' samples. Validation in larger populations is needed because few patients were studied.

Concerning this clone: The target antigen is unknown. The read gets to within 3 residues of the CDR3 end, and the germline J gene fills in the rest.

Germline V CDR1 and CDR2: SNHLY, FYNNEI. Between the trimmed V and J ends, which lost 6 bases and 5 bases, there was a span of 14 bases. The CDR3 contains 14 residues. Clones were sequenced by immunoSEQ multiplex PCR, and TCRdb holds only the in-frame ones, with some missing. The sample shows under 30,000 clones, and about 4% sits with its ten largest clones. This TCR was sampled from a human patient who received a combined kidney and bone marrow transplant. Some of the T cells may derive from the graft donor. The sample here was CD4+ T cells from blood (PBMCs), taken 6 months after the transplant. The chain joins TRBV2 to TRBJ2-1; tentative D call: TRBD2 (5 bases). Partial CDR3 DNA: TGTGCCAGCAGGGCGACTATGGGAAACAATGAG. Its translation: CASRATMGNNE. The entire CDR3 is CASRATMGNNEQFF.